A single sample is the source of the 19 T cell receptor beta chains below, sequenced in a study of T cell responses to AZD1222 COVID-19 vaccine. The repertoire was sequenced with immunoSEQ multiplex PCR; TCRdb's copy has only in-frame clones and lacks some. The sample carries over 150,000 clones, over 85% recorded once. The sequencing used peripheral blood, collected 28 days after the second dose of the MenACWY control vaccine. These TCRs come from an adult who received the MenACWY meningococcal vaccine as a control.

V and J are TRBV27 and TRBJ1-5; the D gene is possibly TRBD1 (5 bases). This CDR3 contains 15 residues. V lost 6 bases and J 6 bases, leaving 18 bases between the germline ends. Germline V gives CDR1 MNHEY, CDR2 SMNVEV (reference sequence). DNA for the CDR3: TGTGCCAGCAGCTATTACGGGGCGCGGGGTCAGCCCCAGCATTTT. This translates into CASSYYGARGQPQHF.

CDR3 in amino acids: CASSSTGVGETQYF. In nucleotides, the CDR3 is TGTGCCAGCAGCTCGACAGGGGTTGGAGAGACCCAGTACTTC. The V and J genes are TRBV5-4 and TRBJ2-5, with 8 bases identical to TRBD1. CDR1 and CDR2 (germline): SGHNT, YYREEE (reference sequence). Unmatched junction bases numbered 5, after V lost 3 bases and J lost 4 bases. The CDR3 has 14 amino acids. The complete variable domain, with remaining parts taken from reference TRBV5-4 and TRBJ2-5, reads ETGVTQSPTHLIKTRGQQVTLRCSSQSGHNTVSWYQQALGQGPQFIFQYYREEENGRGNFPPRFSGLQFPNYSSELNVNALELDDSALYLCASSSTGVGETQYFGPGTRLLVL.

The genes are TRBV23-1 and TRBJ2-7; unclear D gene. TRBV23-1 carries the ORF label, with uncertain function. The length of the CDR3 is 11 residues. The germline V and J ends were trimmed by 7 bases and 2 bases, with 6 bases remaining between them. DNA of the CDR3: TGCGCCAGCACTAAGGCCTACGAGCAGTACTTC. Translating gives CASTKAYEQYF.

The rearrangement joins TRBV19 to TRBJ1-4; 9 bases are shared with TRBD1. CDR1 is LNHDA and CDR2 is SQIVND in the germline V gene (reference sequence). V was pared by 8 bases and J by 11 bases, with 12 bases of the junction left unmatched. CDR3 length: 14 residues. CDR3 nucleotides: TGTGCCAGTTCCCAGGGACAGGGAGTAGTGAAACTGTTTTTT. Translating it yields CASSQGQGVVKLFF.

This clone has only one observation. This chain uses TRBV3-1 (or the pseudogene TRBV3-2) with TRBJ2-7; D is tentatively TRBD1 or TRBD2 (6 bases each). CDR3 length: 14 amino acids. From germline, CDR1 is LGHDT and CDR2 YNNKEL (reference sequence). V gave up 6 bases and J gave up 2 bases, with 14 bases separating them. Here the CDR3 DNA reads TGTGCCAGCAGAGCCCCGGGGGCCCCCTACGAGCAGTACTTC. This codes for CASRAPGAPYEQYF.

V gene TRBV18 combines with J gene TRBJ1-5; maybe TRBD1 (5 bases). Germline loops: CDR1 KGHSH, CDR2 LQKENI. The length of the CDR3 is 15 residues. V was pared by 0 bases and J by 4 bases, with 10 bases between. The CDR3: CASSPPGPRNQPQHF. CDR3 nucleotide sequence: TGTGCCAGCTCACCACCGGGACCGAGAAATCAGCCCCAGCATTTT. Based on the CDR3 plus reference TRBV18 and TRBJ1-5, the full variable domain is NAGVMQNPRHLVRRRGQEARLRCSPMKGHSHVYWYRQLPEEGLKFMVYLQKENIIDESGMPKERFSAEFPKEGPSILRIQQVVRGDSAAYFCASSPPGPRNQPQHFGDGTRLSIL.

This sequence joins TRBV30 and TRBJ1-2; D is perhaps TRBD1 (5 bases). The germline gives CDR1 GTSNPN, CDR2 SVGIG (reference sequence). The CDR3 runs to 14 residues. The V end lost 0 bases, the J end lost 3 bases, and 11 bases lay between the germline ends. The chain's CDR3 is CAWSVPRGDYGYTF. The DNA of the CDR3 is TGTGCCTGGAGTGTACCAAGAGGGGACTATGGCTACACCTTC.

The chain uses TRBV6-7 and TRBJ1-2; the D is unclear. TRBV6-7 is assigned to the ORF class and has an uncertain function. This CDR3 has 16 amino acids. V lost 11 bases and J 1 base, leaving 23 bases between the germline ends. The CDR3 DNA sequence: TGTGCCGGGGATTTAGTGGAGTCCGGGGATAACTATGGCTACACCTTC. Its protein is CAGDLVESGDNYGYTF.

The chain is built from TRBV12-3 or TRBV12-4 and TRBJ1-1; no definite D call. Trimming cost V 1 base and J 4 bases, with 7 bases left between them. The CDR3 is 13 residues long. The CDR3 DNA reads TGTGCCAGCAGTTTAGGCAGATCCACTGAAGCTTTCTTT. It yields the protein CASSLGRSTEAFF.

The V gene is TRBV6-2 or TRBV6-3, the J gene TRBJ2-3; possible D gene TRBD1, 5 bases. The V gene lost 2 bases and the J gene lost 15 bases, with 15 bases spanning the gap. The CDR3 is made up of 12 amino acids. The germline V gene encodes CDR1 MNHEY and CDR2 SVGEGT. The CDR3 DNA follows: TGTGCCAGCAGTTACATGGCAGGGTGGAATTATTTT. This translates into CASSYMAGWNYF.

CDR3 sequence: CASSTGHPNGPQHF. CDR3 DNA sequence: TGCGCCAGCAGCACGGGACATCCAAACGGGCCCCAGCATTTT. The chain uses TRBV5-1 and TRBJ1-5, with a weak D call TRBD1 (6 bases). The CDR3 totals 14 residues. Germline V gene lookup returns CDR1 SGHRS and CDR2 YFSETQ. V lost 4 bases, J lost 9 bases, and 17 bases lay in between.

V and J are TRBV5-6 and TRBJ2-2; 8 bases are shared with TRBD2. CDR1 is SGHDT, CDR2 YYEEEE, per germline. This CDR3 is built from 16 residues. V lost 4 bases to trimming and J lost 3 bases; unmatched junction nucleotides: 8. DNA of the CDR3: TGTGCCAGCAGCCTCACCGGGGGGGGATACACCGGGGAGCTGTTTTTT. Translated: CASSLTGGGYTGELFF.

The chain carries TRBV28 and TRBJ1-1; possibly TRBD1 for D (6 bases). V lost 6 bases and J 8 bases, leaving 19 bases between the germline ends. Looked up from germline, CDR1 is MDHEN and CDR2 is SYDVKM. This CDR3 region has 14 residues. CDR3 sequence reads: CASSSQGRSFEAFF. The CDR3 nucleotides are TGTGCCAGCAGCTCACAGGGTCGGAGCTTCGAAGCTTTCTTT.

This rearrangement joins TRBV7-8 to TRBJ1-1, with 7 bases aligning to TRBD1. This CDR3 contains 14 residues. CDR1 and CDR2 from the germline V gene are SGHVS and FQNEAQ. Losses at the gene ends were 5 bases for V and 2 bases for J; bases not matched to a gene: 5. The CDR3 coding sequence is TGTGCCAGCAGCCCGGGACAGACTAACACTGAAGCTTTCTTT. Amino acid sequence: CASSPGQTNTEAFF.

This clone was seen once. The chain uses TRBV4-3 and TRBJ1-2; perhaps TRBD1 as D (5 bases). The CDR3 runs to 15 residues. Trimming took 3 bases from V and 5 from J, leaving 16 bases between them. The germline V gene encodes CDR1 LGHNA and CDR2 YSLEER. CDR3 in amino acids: CASSHLQGEMYGYTF. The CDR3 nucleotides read TGCGCCAGCAGCCATCTGCAGGGTGAGATGTATGGCTACACCTTC.

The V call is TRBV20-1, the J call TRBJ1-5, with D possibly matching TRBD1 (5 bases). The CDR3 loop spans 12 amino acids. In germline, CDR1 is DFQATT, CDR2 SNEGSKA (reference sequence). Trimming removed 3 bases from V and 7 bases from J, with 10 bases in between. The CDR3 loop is CSASRWDQPQHF. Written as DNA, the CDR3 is TGCAGTGCTAGTCGGTGGGACCAGCCCCAGCATTTT.

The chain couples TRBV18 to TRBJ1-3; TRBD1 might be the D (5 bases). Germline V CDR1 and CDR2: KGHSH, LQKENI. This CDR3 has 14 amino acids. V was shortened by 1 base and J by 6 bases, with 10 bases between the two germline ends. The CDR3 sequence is CASSPRGIENTIYF. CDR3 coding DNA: TGTGCCAGCTCACCACGGGGGATAGAAAACACCATATATTTT.

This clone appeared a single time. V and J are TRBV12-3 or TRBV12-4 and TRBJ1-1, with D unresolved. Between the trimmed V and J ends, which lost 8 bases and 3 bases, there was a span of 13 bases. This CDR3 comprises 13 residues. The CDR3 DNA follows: TGTGCCAGCGTCAATAATCGGCACACTGAAGCTTTCTTT. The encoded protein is CASVNNRHTEAFF.

This CDR3 reads CASSLTGVNYGYTF. In DNA, the CDR3 is TGTGCCAGCAGCCTGACAGGGGTTAACTATGGCTACACCTTC. V is TRBV7-9 and J is TRBJ1-2; 8 positions agree with TRBD1. The germline V gene has CDR1 SEHNR and CDR2 FQNEAQ (reference sequence). This CDR3 comprises 14 residues. J gave up 1 base and V 5 bases, and 3 bases lay outside the gene matches. Combining the CDR3 with reference TRBV7-9 and TRBJ1-2 gives the whole variable domain DTGVSQNPRHKITKRGQNVTFRCDPISEHNRLYWYRQTLGQGPEFLTYFQNEAQLEKSRLLSDRFSAERPKGSFSTLEIQRTEQGDSAMYLCASSLTGVNYGYTFGSGTRLTVV.